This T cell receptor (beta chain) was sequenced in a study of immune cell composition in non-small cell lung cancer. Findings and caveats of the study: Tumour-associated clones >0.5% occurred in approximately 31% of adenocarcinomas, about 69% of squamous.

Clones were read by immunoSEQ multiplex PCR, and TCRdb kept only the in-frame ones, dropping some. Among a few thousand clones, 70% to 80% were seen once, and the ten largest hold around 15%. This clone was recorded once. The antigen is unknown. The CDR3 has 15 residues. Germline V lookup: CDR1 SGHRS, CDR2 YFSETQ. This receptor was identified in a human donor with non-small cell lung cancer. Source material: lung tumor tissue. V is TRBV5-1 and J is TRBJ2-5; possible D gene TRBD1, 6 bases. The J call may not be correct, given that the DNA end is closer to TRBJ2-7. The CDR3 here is CASSLAPGESYEQYF. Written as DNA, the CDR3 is TGCGCCAGCAGCTTGGCTCCAGGGGAATCCTACGAGCAGTACTTC.